This T cell receptor (beta chain) was profiled in a study of shared clonotypes between healthy human individuals. V was shortened by 1 base and J by 3 bases, with 10 bases between the two germline ends. Germline V lookup: CDR1 SGHRS, CDR2 YFSETQ. The CDR3 length is 14 residues. Here immunoSEQ multiplex PCR was the method, and the copy in TCRdb shows in-frame clones only, minus some. The data hold 2 million to 2.5 million clones, with 85% to 95% observed a single time. The sequence came from a man aged 18 to 35 in good health. Some clones in this sample may be carry-over from other donors' samples. This rearrangement joins TRBV5-1 to TRBJ2-5; no definite D call. The sample comprised naive CD4+ T cells from PBMCs. The sample's subset: CD45RA+ positively selected. CDR3 nucleotides: TGCGCCAGCAGCTTGCGGACGTCTGAAGAGACCCAGTACTTC. This codes for CASSLRTSEETQYF. The full variable domain, with the rest looked up from reference TRBV5-1 and TRBJ2-5, is KAGVTQTPRYLIKTRGQQVTLSCSPISGHRSVSWYQQTPGQGLQFLFEYFSETQRNKGNFPGRFSGRQFSNSRSEMNVSTLELGDSALYLCASSLRTSEETQYFGPGTRLLVL.